This T cell receptor beta chain was retrieved from a study of blood T cell repertoires in COVID-19. Study-level information: PBMCs, B-cell-depleted T cells, or T cells were the source of the cDNA or gDNA that made up the material.

With 5 bases removed from V and 0 bases from J, the gap between germline ends came to 10 bases. The CDR3 is made up of 14 amino acids. The V gene's germline CDR1 is MNHEY and CDR2 SVGAGI. Clones were sequenced by immunoSEQ multiplex PCR, and TCRdb holds only the in-frame ones, with some missing. The sample contains a few hundred thousand clones, 86% of which appear only once. The chain is built from TRBV6-5 and TRBJ2-5, with a possible D match to TRBD1 (5 bases). The sequence derives from a woman aged 45-60 years with acute or convalescent COVID-19. The specimen was peripheral blood. CDR3 protein: CASSTRQNQETQYF. The CDR3 DNA sequence: TGTGCCAGCAGTACCCGACAGAACCAAGAGACCCAGTACTTC.